Shown below are 3 T cell receptor beta chains from a single sample sequenced in a study of blood T cell repertoires in COVID-19. Only in-frame clones appear in the TCRdb table, and some are missing; sequencing was by immunoSEQ multiplex PCR. Of 55,000 to 75,000 clones in the sample, about four fifths were seen once. What was sequenced was peripheral blood. Source of these receptors: a human donor in a cohort sampled during active COVID-19.

The chain combines TRBV7-2 with TRBJ2-7; 12 nucleotides agree with TRBD2. The V gene end was trimmed by 0 bases and the J gene end by 4 bases; junction bases not matched to a gene: 4. The CDR3 sequence is 16 residues long. Germline V gives CDR1 SGHTA, CDR2 FQGNSA. The CDR3 bases are TGTGCCAGCAGCTTAGCCCTAGCGGGAGGGAGGTACGAGCAGTACTTC. Translating gives CASSLALAGGRYEQYF.

The rearrangement links TRBV6-2 or TRBV6-3 to TRBJ1-5; TRBD1 aligns across 8 bases. This CDR3 has 17 amino acids. Per germline, CDR1 MNHEY and CDR2 SVGEGT. V lost 2 bases to trimming and J lost 4 bases; unmatched junction nucleotides: 10. CDR3 bases: TGTGCCAGCAGTTACCCCGTTCGTACAGGGGGAAATCAGCCCCAGCATTTT. Its protein is CASSYPVRTGGNQPQHF.

The DNA for the CDR3 is TGTGCCAGCAGCTTCCGGGACAGGTTCTACGAGCAGTACTTC. As protein: CASSFRDRFYEQYF. V is TRBV11-2 and J is TRBJ2-7; TRBD1 aligns across 8 bases. This CDR3 region has 14 residues. CDR1 is SGHAT and CDR2 is FQNNGV in the germline V gene. Germline trimming cut 3 bases from V and 3 bases from J; bases unmatched to any gene: 4.